In its sample, the clone carrying this T cell receptor (beta chain) was seen many times. The antigen is undetermined. TCRdb reanalysed the RACE reads using MiXCR and keeps one entry per CDR3 protein. In the table there are around 120,000 distinct CDR3 sequences, approximately 13% of which are singletons. This specimen belongs to a study of human T cells and chemical hapten exposure. Study as a whole: Sensitization used 2% DPC on around 2 cm by around 2 cm upper inner arm skin.

General study results and limits: Since the donors had alopecia, their immune response may not be the same as that of healthy people. Among TCRs, those above 1 in 1000 frequency were unaffected by DPC sensitization.

The CDR3 has 15 amino acids. Germline V lookup: CDR1 DFQATT, CDR2 SNEGSKA (reference sequence). V was clipped by 6 bases and J by 4 bases; unmatched bases: 13. The time point: pre-sensitization, week 0. As to treatment: therapeutic diphenylcyclopropenone sensitization with weekly scalp DPC. This sample comprised whole blood, obtained in connection with sensitization to the hapten diphenylcyclopropenone (DPC). The chain employs TRBV20-1 and TRBJ1-2; 8 nucleotides line up with TRBD1. This TCR derives from a woman aged 18-29 years with alopecia areata. Some clones in this sample may be carry-over from other donors' samples. CDR3 region: CSAPRSGRGPYGYTF. CDR3 coding DNA: TGCAGTGCCCCAAGATCAGGCAGGGGGCCCTATGGCTACACCTTC.